The rows below give T cell receptor beta chains drawn from one sample of a study of T cell repertoires and HLA-DP antigens. Their antigens remain unidentified. Data came from immunoSEQ multiplex PCR; TCRdb stores just in-frame clones and leaves some out. The sample shows 65,000 to 90,000 clones, just under 80% of them seen only once. The specimen was CD4+ T cells from PBMCs. The receptors come from a man aged 55-75 years in good health and CMV-seronegative. Each CDR3 is given with its conserved first and last residue. D genes are given only for firm matches. Clone size is shown for a subset of rows, as once, few, many or a class of expanded clone.

CDR3aa: CASAPSRGFYNEQFF
CDR3nt: TGTGCCAGCGCACCGTCGCGGGGATTCTACAATGAGCAGTTCTTC
len: 15
d_gene: -
abundance: -
j_gene: TRBJ2-1
v_gene: TRBV2

CDR3aa: CASSLGSLSGNTIYF
CDR3nt: TGTGCCAGCAGCTTAGGGTCCCTCTCTGGAAACACCATATATTTT
len: 15
d_gene: -
abundance: once
j_gene: TRBJ1-3
v_gene: TRBV11-3

CDR3aa: CASSKETGGSEQFF
CDR3nt: TGCGCCAGCAGCAAGGAGACAGGGGGCAGTGAGCAGTTCTTC
len: 14
d_gene: TRBD1
abundance: -
j_gene: TRBJ2-1
v_gene: TRBV5-1

CDR3aa: CASSSGGADEQFF
CDR3nt: TGTGCCAGCAGTTCGGGCGGGGCCGATGAGCAGTTCTTC
len: 13
d_gene: -
abundance: once
j_gene: TRBJ2-1
v_gene: TRBV6-5

CDR3aa: CASSGGATNEKLFF
CDR3nt: TGCGCCAGCTCTGGGGGTGCAACTAATGAAAAACTGTTTTTT
len: 14
d_gene: -
abundance: -
j_gene: TRBJ1-4
v_gene: TRBV5-1

CDR3aa: CASSPHSGSRYNEQFF
CDR3nt: TGTGCCAGCAGTCCTCATAGCGGGAGCCGGTACAATGAGCAGTTCTTC
len: 16
d_gene: TRBD2
abundance: once
j_gene: TRBJ2-1
v_gene: TRBV28

CDR3aa: CASSLWGGTGLMETQYF
CDR3nt: TGTGCCAGCAGCTTATGGGGGGGGACAGGGCTAATGGAGACCCAGTACTTC
len: 17
d_gene: TRBD1
abundance: -
j_gene: TRBJ2-5
v_gene: TRBV7-2

CDR3aa: CASSSDREGANYGYTF
CDR3nt: TGTGCCAGCAGTTCGGACAGGGAGGGAGCTAACTATGGCTACACCTTC
len: 16
d_gene: TRBD1
abundance: -
j_gene: TRBJ1-2
v_gene: TRBV6-6

CDR3aa: CASSLAGGFSNQPQHF
CDR3nt: TGTGCCAGCAGCTTGGCAGGGGGCTTCAGCAATCAGCCCCAGCATTTT
len: 16
d_gene: TRBD1
abundance: -
j_gene: TRBJ1-5
v_gene: TRBV7-2

CDR3aa: CATSRGAPGANVLTF
CDR3nt: TGTGCCACCAGCAGAGGAGCTCCAGGGGCCAACGTCCTGACTTTC
len: 15
d_gene: -
abundance: -
j_gene: TRBJ2-6
v_gene: TRBV15

CDR3aa: CASSPRGGTSYEQYF
CDR3nt: TGTGCCAGCAGCCCGCGCGGGGGGACCTCCTACGAGCAGTACTTC
len: 15
d_gene: TRBD2
abundance: -
j_gene: TRBJ2-7
v_gene: TRBV28

CDR3aa: CAWSISGGFQPQHF
CDR3nt: TGTGCCTGGAGTATCAGTGGGGGTTTCCAGCCCCAGCATTTT
len: 14
d_gene: -
abundance: -
j_gene: TRBJ1-5
v_gene: TRBV30

CDR3aa: CAATLIVDEQYF
CDR3nt: TGTGCCGCCACCCTTATTGTCGACGAGCAGTACTTC
len: 12
d_gene: -
abundance: once
j_gene: TRBJ2-7
v_gene: TRBV30

CDR3aa: CASSLSGPGNTIYF
CDR3nt: TGTGCCAGCAGCTTATCCGGGCCCGGAAACACCATATATTTT
len: 14
d_gene: -
abundance: -
j_gene: TRBJ1-3
v_gene: TRBV7-3

CDR3aa: CASSRRWGSGNTIYF
CDR3nt: TGCGCCAGCAGCCGAAGGTGGGGGTCTGGAAACACCATATATTTT
len: 15
d_gene: -
abundance: -
j_gene: TRBJ1-3
v_gene: TRBV4-3